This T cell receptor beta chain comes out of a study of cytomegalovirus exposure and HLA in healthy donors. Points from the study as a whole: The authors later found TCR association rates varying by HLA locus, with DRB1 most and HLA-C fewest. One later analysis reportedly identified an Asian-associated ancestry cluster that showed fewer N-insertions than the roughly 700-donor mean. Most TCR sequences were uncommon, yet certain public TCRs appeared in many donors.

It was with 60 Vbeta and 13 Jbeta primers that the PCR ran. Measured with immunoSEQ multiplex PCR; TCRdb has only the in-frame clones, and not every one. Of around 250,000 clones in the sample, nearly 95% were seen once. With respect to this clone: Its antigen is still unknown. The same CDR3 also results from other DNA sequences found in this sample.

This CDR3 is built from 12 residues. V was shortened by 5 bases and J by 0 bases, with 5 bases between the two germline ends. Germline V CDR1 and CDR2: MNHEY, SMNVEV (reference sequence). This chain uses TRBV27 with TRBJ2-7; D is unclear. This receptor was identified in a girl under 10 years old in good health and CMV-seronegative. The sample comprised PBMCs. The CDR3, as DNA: TGTGCCAGCAGTCCTAGCTCCTACGAGCAGTACTTC. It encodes CASSPSSYEQYF.